These T cell receptor beta chains were read from a single sample in a study of cytomegalovirus exposure and HLA in healthy donors. The table came from immunoSEQ multiplex PCR; TCRdb's copy has only in-frame clones and leaves some out. The sample lists about 130,000 clones; 65% to 90% were seen once. The sequencing input was PBMCs. The receptors were gathered from a man between 50 and 59 years old in good health and CMV-seronegative. CDR3s include the opening cysteine and the closing phenylalanine or tryptophan. A D gene is named only where the DNA matches it firmly. A clone size is listed for some rows: how often the clone was seen (once, few, many), or a class if it is expanded.

d_call j_call clone_size v_call cdr3_nt cdr3_aa
NA TRBJ1-4 NA TRBV4-1 TGCGCCAGCAGCCAAGCGGGACTCGTTAATGAAAAACTGTTTTTT CASSQAGLVNEKLFF
NA TRBJ1-5 once TRBV19 TGTGCCAGTACCCTAGGGGGGGGCTGGAGCAATCAGCCCCAGCATTTT CASTLGGGWSNQPQHF
TRBD1 TRBJ2-5 NA TRBV4-3 TGCGCCAGCAGCCAGGTACGAGGACCCGGGACAGGGAAAGAGACCCAGTACTTC CASSQVRGPGTGKETQYF
NA TRBJ1-2 NA TRBV19 TGTGCCAGTACCTTGACAGGTGCTAACTATGGCTACACCTTC CASTLTGANYGYTF
NA TRBJ2-3 NA TRBV5-1 TGCGCCAGCAGCTTGGGACTAGGCACAGATACGCAGTATTTT CASSLGLGTDTQYF
NA TRBJ2-7 NA TRBV19 TGTGCCAGTAGTATGGGGCGGGGTACCTACGAGCAGTACTTC CASSMGRGTYEQYF
NA TRBJ1-6 NA TRBV19 TGTGCCAGTAGTCCGTGGGCAGCCGTTAATTCACCCCTCCACTTT CASSPWAAVNSPLHF
NA TRBJ1-1 NA TRBV7-2 TGTGCCAGCAGCTTAGGCAGGTTGAACACTGAAGCTTTCTTT CASSLGRLNTEAFF
TRBD2 TRBJ2-7 NA TRBV14 TGTGCCAGCAGCCAATTGACTAGCGGGGGCCGGGGGCAGTACTTC CASSQLTSGGRGQYF
NA TRBJ2-7 NA TRBV27 TGTGCCAGCAGTCCACGGGCAGCGGGTGCCTACGAGCAGTACTTC CASSPRAAGAYEQYF
NA TRBJ2-5 NA TRBV7-9 TGTGCCAGCAGCTTAGGAGTAATAGCCACACCAACTCAAGAGACCCAGTACTTC CASSLGVIATPTQETQYF
NA TRBJ2-3 NA TRBV5-1 TGCGCCAGCAGCCTCAGCGAGGGCACAGATACGCAGTATTTT CASSLSEGTDTQYF
NA TRBJ2-5 NA TRBV30 TGTGCCTGGAGTTGGAGCCAAGAGACCCAGTACTTC CAWSWSQETQYF
NA TRBJ2-7 once TRBV6-1 TGTGCCAGCAGTCAGCGGGACAACTACGAGCAGTACTTC CASSQRDNYEQYF
NA TRBJ2-3 NA TRBV5-6 TGTGCCAGCAGCTTTAGTCAACAGGCAACAGATACGCAGTATTTT CASSFSQQATDTQYF
TRBD1 TRBJ2-3 NA TRBV13 TGTGCCAGCAGCTTAGGGGTGGGACAGGGAGTCACAGATACGCAGTATTTT CASSLGVGQGVTDTQYF
NA TRBJ2-7 NA TRBV2 TGTGCCAGCAACAGGGCCGAATTCTACGAGCAGTACTTC CASNRAEFYEQYF
NA TRBJ1-2 NA TRBV27 TGTGCCAGCAGTTTCATTCAAGGGGGTAATGGCTACACCTTC CASSFIQGGNGYTF
TRBD2 TRBJ2-1 NA TRBV7-6 TGTGCCAGCAGCTTAGAACTAGCGGGTTTCTACAATGAGCAGTTCTTC CASSLELAGFYNEQFF
NA TRBJ1-5 NA TRBV19 TGTGCCAGTAGTATGCGAGGGGGTAGGGACAATCAGCCCCAGCATTTT CASSMRGGRDNQPQHF
NA TRBJ1-2 NA TRBV2 TGTGCCAGCACCCAAGGACAGAGCCGCTACACCTTC CASTQGQSRYTF
NA TRBJ2-3 NA TRBV5-1 TGCGCCAGCCATCACCCCGGGACACCTAGCACAGATACGCAGTATTTT CASHHPGTPSTDTQYF
TRBD1 TRBJ1-2 NA TRBV15 TGTGCCACCAGCAGACAGGGGGCGCTTGGCTATGGCTACACCTTC CATSRQGALGYGYTF
NA TRBJ2-7 NA TRBV18 TGTGCCAGCACCTCCGACAGCTACGAGCAGTACTTC CASTSDSYEQYF
TRBD1 TRBJ1-1 once TRBV18 TGTGCCAGCTCATCGGGACAGCTCGATTGGGGTGAAGCTTTCTTT CASSSGQLDWGEAFF
TRBD2 TRBJ2-6 NA TRBV14 TGTGCCAGCAGCCTGACCGGGACTAGCGTTTCGTTTGGGGCCAACGTCCTGACTTTC CASSLTGTSVSFGANVLTF
TRBD1 TRBJ1-2 NA TRBV4-1 TGCGCCAGCGGCCATAGGGACAGCGACTATGGCTACACCTTC CASGHRDSDYGYTF
TRBD1 TRBJ1-1 NA TRBV4-2 TGTGCCAGCAGCCAAGACAGGGGGAGCCTTGAAGCTTTCTTT CASSQDRGSLEAFF
TRBD2 TRBJ2-3 NA TRBV19 TGTGCCAGTAGTATAATCGGGGGGGTGGCAGATACGCAGTATTTT CASSIIGGVADTQYF
TRBD2 TRBJ2-3 NA TRBV6-4 TGTGCCAGTGCCGGGACTAGCGGCTTTACTAGCACAGATACGCAGTATTTT CASAGTSGFTSTDTQYF
NA TRBJ2-2 NA TRBV6-5 TGTGCCAGCCGATCAGGGGGGATAACCGGGGAGCTGTTTTTT CASRSGGITGELFF
NA TRBJ2-1 NA TRBV5-6 TGTGCCAGCAGCTTGGGACTTTTCGCCGGTCCCGAGCAGTTCTTC CASSLGLFAGPEQFF
NA TRBJ1-2 NA TRBV23-1 TGCGCCAGCAGTCAATCACGTGCTCCGGGTTATGGCTACACCTTC CASSQSRAPGYGYTF
NA TRBJ1-6 NA TRBV30 TGTGCCTGGAGTGCCCCAGGACAGAGCTCCTATAATTCACCCCTCCACTTT CAWSAPGQSSYNSPLHF
TRBD1 TRBJ1-5 NA TRBV7-9 TGTGCCAGCAGCTTTTCGGGACAGGGGGCTAATCAGCCCCAGCATTTT CASSFSGQGANQPQHF
TRBD1 TRBJ2-2 once TRBV6-5 TGTGCCAGCAAACAGGGGGCGGCCGGGGAGCTGTTTTTT CASKQGAAGELFF
TRBD1 TRBJ1-1 NA TRBV7-6 TGTGCCAGCAGCCAGGGACAGGGTCTGAACACTGAAGCTTTCTTT CASSQGQGLNTEAFF
NA TRBJ2-2 NA TRBV2 TGTGCCAGCAGTGAACGGGGAACCGGGGAGCTGTTTTTT CASSERGTGELFF
TRBD1 TRBJ1-2 few TRBV5-1 TGCGCCAGCAGCTTGGCCCAGTTAAATGGACAGGGTCGAGTCAAGAACTATGGCTACACCTTC CASSLAQLNGQGRVKNYGYTF
NA TRBJ2-7 few TRBV5-5 TGTGCCAGCAGAGGGGGGGGCCTGGCAGGGCCCTACGGAGAGCAGTACTTC CASRGGGLAGPYGEQYF